The following is a T cell receptor beta chain sequence with its context. As yet, its antigen is unknown. These data originate in a study of breast tumors, draining lymph nodes, adjacent tissues. Points from the study as a whole: Data only fit, rather than demonstrated, lymph node origin of most tumor T cells. Compared with basal-like, luminal-like tumors shared significantly more repertoire with nontumor tissue. Tumor TCR diversity was below lymph nodes but above nontumor tissue. Data fit most tumor T cells coming from lymph node, expanding in tumor.

Samples came from axillary lymph nodes draining the breast cancer. Germline assignment: CDR1 ENHRY and CDR2 SYGVKD. Trimming cost V 6 bases and J 3 bases; bases outside gene matches: 14. This CDR3 contains 18 residues. TCRdb independently ran MiXCR on the multiplex PCR reads; one entry per CDR3 protein. This sample yields around 130,000 distinct CDR3 sequences, of which about 20% are seen a single time; over 2% belongs to the top ten. The V call is TRBV10-3, the J call TRBJ2-1; 10 nucleotides match TRBD2. This TCR came from a female donor with breast cancer. Some clones in this sample may be carry-over from other donors' samples. The specimen sequenced was axillary lymph node tissue. CDR3 nucleotides: TGTGCCATCAGCCCGAATTCTAGCGGGAGATCAAACTACAATGAGCAGTTCTTC. It yields the protein CAISPNSSGRSNYNEQFF.